The rows below give T cell receptor beta chains drawn from one sample of a study of blood T cell repertoires in COVID-19. Profiled with immunoSEQ multiplex PCR; TCRdb holds only in-frame clones, not every one. The repertoire has about 130,000 clones, under 85% of them found once; the top ten carry 9.5% to 15%. Sequenced: peripheral blood. All receptors come from a woman aged 55 to 70 with acute or convalescent COVID-19. CDR3s include the opening cysteine and the closing phenylalanine or tryptophan. Each record gives: V gene, J gene, clone size, D gene, CDR3 DNA, CDR3 protein. D genes are given only for firm matches. Clone size is shown for a subset of rows, as once, few, many or a class of expanded clone.

TRBV24-1	TRBJ1-2	NA	NA	TGTGCCACCAGTGATGACACATTCGACTATGGCTACACCTTC	CATSDDTFDYGYTF
TRBV28	TRBJ1-3	NA	NA	TGTGCCAGCAGTTTTGGAGGAGGTCGGAACACCATATATTTT	CASSFGGGRNTIYF
TRBV27	TRBJ2-1	NA	NA	TGTGCCAGCAGTTTAGGGGGATTTAGCGGTACTGAGCAGTTCTTC	CASSLGGFSGTEQFF
TRBV19	TRBJ2-1	NA	NA	TGTGCCAGTAGCCTCATGTCGTCCGGGGTGCAGTTCTTC	CASSLMSSGVQFF
TRBV4-1	TRBJ1-6	NA	NA	TGCGCCAGCAGCCAAGATCTTTCGGGGATAGGTTCACCCCTCCACTTT	CASSQDLSGIGSPLHF
TRBV10-3	TRBJ2-7	NA	NA	TGTGCCATCAGTGAGTCGAAGGGAGCGGGCTACGAGCAGTACTTC	CAISESKGAGYEQYF
TRBV5-4	TRBJ2-1	NA	NA	TGTGCCAGCAGCTTAATTCAAGCACACAATGAGCAGTTCTTC	CASSLIQAHNEQFF
TRBV29-1	TRBJ2-7	NA	TRBD1	TGCAGCGTTGCACAGGGGGCAGGCGAGCAGTACTTC	CSVAQGAGEQYF
TRBV27	TRBJ1-2	NA	NA	TGTGCCAGCAGTTTAACGGCCGAGGTCTTCGGCTATGGCTACACCTTC	CASSLTAEVFGYGYTF
TRBV19	TRBJ1-5	NA	NA	TGTGCCAGTAGCGGGGAAAGTTGGCCCCAGCATTTT	CASSGESWPQHF
TRBV19	TRBJ2-1	NA	NA	TGTGCCAGTACCACCAACGCGGCAGGGTTTTACAATGAGCAGTTCTTC	CASTTNAAGFYNEQFF
TRBV7-2	TRBJ1-1	NA	TRBD1	TGTGCCAGCAGCTTCGCCGGGACAGGGCTCGGCACTGAAGCTTTCTTT	CASSFAGTGLGTEAFF
TRBV28	TRBJ2-5	NA	TRBD1	TGTGCCAGCAGTCTAGCACAGGGGGCTCAAGAGACCCAGTACTTC	CASSLAQGAQETQYF
TRBV2	TRBJ1-2	NA	TRBD1	TGTGCCAGCAGTGGGGGACAGGGAGCTTATGGCTACACCTTC	CASSGGQGAYGYTF
TRBV29-1	TRBJ1-1	once	TRBD1	TGCAGCGTCGCCAAACAGGGGCCCTACACTGAAGCTTTCTTT	CSVAKQGPYTEAFF
TRBV19	TRBJ1-1	NA	NA	TGTGCCAGTAGTCCGCGGCCGGGGGAGGGGACTGAAGCTTTCTTT	CASSPRPGEGTEAFF
TRBV3-1/TRBV3-2	TRBJ1-1	NA	TRBD1	TGTGCCAGCAGTCGCTCATACAGGGGGAACACTGAAGCTTTCTTT	CASSRSYRGNTEAFF
TRBV7-9	TRBJ1-6	once	NA	TGTGCCAGCAGATATTGGAGGGGCGAGTATCATTCACCCCTCCACTTT	CASRYWRGEYHSPLHF
TRBV12-3/TRBV12-4	TRBJ2-7	NA	TRBD1	TGTGCCAGCAGTTTAGACAGGGGCGAGCAGTACTTC	CASSLDRGEQYF
TRBV30	TRBJ1-3	NA	NA	TGTGCCTGGAGTACTAGGGAATCAGGAAACACCATATATTTT	CAWSTRESGNTIYF
TRBV25-1	TRBJ2-3	NA	NA	TGTGCCAGCAGACACGACAGCCCGGGTCCAGATACGCAGTATTTT	CASRHDSPGPDTQYF
TRBV11-2	TRBJ2-7	NA	TRBD1	TGTGCCAGCAGCTTACTGGTTCGGACGAAGGACAGGGGATACGAGCAGTACTTC	CASSLLVRTKDRGYEQYF
TRBV2	TRBJ1-4	NA	NA	TGTGCCAGCAATGTAGGGGCTAATGAAAAACTGTTTTTT	CASNVGANEKLFF
TRBV6-5	TRBJ1-6	NA	NA	TGTGCCAGCACGCCCCGAGGGACTCGAAATTCACCCCTCCACTTT	CASTPRGTRNSPLHF
TRBV18	TRBJ1-2	NA	TRBD1	TGTGCCAGCTCACCGCTGGACAGGGGGGGCTATGGCTACACCTTC	CASSPLDRGGYGYTF
TRBV6-6	TRBJ2-5	NA	TRBD1	TGTGCCAGCAGCCGACAGGGAAAAGAGACCCAGTACTTC	CASSRQGKETQYF
TRBV10-2	TRBJ2-3	NA	TRBD1	TGCGCCAGCGGGACAGGGTTGATAGATACGCAGTATTTT	CASGTGLIDTQYF
TRBV5-1	TRBJ1-2	NA	TRBD1	TGCGCCAGCAGCCCCCGACAGGGGGCTGATGGCTACACCTTC	CASSPRQGADGYTF
TRBV14	TRBJ1-2	NA	NA	TGTGCCAGCAGCCAACAGTTTAACTATGGCTACACCTTC	CASSQQFNYGYTF
TRBV6-5	TRBJ2-3	NA	NA	TGTGCCAGTCAGGGGCTTGTGATGAACACAGATACGCAGTATTTT	CASQGLVMNTDTQYF
TRBV6-5	TRBJ1-2	NA	NA	TGTGCCAGCAGTATACACCCCCAGGGCTACACCTTC	CASSIHPQGYTF
TRBV6-2/TRBV6-3	TRBJ1-2	NA	TRBD1	TGTGCCAGCAGTTACGCCGGGACAGGTCCTTCGGGCTACACCTTC	CASSYAGTGPSGYTF
TRBV10-3	TRBJ2-1	NA	TRBD2	TGTGCCACAGGACTAGCGGAGTTCAATGAGCAGTTCTTC	CATGLAEFNEQFF
TRBV6-5	TRBJ2-6	NA	NA	TGTGCCAGCAGACGGTCTTCTGGGGCCAACGTCCTGACTTTC	CASRRSSGANVLTF
TRBV12-3/TRBV12-4	TRBJ2-5	NA	NA	TGTGCCAGCAGTCTACAAGAGACCCAGTACTTC	CASSLQETQYF
TRBV6-6	TRBJ1-2	NA	NA	TGTGCCAGCAGTCAGCCGGAGAGCAGGGTGAAGGATGGCTACACCTTC	CASSQPESRVKDGYTF
TRBV10-3	TRBJ2-5	once	TRBD2	TGTGCCATCAGTGAGTCCCTAGGGCTAGCGGGGGGCCAAGAGACCCAGTACTTC	CAISESLGLAGGQETQYF
TRBV19	TRBJ1-6	NA	TRBD1	TGTGCCAGTAGTATACCTCGGACAGGAGGGTGGAATTCACCCCTCCACTTT	CASSIPRTGGWNSPLHF
TRBV5-4	TRBJ2-5	NA	TRBD2	TGTGCCAGCAGCTTGTCTAGCGGGGGGAGAGAGACCCAGTACTTC	CASSLSSGGRETQYF
TRBV5-5	TRBJ1-4	NA	NA	TGTGCCAGCACCACGAGCGGTGAAAAACTGTTTTTT	CASTTSGEKLFF
TRBV5-6	TRBJ1-2	NA	TRBD1	TGTGCCAGCGAGGGGCAGGGACAGGGCCTGTATGGCTACACCTTC	CASEGQGQGLYGYTF